The 9 T cell receptor beta chains presented below share a single source sample, sequenced in a study of blood T cells in healthy people across ages. Primed by a sample-barcoded 5' primer and a J-beta primer mix, a second PCR proceeded for about 6 to 12 cycles. TCRdb processed the 5' RACE reads anew with MiXCR; each CDR3 protein has one entry. Among under 750,000 distinct CDR3 sequences, 47% were seen once, and the ten largest hold around 24%. The sequenced material came from blood. The receptors here all came from a man older than 75 in good health.

The J gene is TRBJ2-2, the V gene TRBV5-1; tentatively, D is TRBD1 or TRBD2 (6 bases each). Between the trimmed V and J ends, which lost 1 base and 5 bases, there was a span of 12 bases. Germline lookup yields CDR1 SGHRS and CDR2 YFSETQ. The length of the CDR3 is 15 residues. This CDR3 reads CASSLLGGGTGELFF. CDR3 bases: TGCGCCAGCAGCTTGCTCGGGGGCGGTACCGGGGAGCTGTTTTTT.

The V call is TRBV29-1, the J call TRBJ2-1; TRBD2 aligns across 8 bases. CDR3 size: 14 residues. Germline CDR1 and CDR2: SQVTM and ANQGSEA. The CDR3 is CSFKISGESNEQFF. The CDR3 nucleotides are TGCAGTTTCAAGATTAGCGGGGAGTCGAATGAGCAGTTCTTC.

A few counts support this clonotype. The chain combines TRBV25-1 with TRBJ2-5; D could derive from TRBD1 or TRBD2 (5 bases each). This CDR3 has 16 residues. The germline V and J ends were trimmed by 4 bases and 5 bases, with 20 bases remaining between them. CDR1 is MGHDK, CDR2 SYGVNS, per germline. CDR3 residues: CASSAGTEGRRETQYF. Written as DNA, the CDR3 is TGTGCCAGCAGTGCCGGGACCGAGGGTCGTCGTGAGACCCAGTACTTC.

The V and J genes are TRBV20-1 and TRBJ1-4; a possible D gene is TRBD1 (5 bases). CDR3 size: 13 residues. The germline CDR1 and CDR2 sequences are DFQATT and SNEGSKA (reference sequence). Trimming cost V 6 bases and J 8 bases, with 16 bases left between them. This CDR3 is CSAIRGFGEKLFF. The CDR3 DNA follows: TGCAGTGCAATACGGGGCTTTGGGGAAAAACTGTTTTTT.

The rearrangement links TRBV13 to TRBJ1-2; D unresolved. V was clipped by 0 bases and J by 0 bases, with 8 bases between them. The CDR3 has 15 residues. In germline, CDR1 is PRHDT, CDR2 FYEKMQ (reference sequence). CDR3 sequence: CASSLGSGPNYGYTF. CDR3 sequence (DNA): TGTGCCAGCAGCTTAGGTAGCGGACCTAACTATGGCTACACCTTC. Full variable domain (remainder filled in from reference TRBV13 and TRBJ1-2): AAGVIQSPRHLIKEKRETATLKCYPIPRHDTVYWYQQGPGQDPQFLISFYEKMQSDKGSIPDRFSAQQFSDYHSELNMSSLELGDSALYFCASSLGSGPNYGYTFGSGTRLTVV.

This chain connects TRBV4-1 to TRBJ2-7, with D perhaps matching TRBD1 or TRBD2 (5 bases each). Per germline, CDR1 MGHRA and CDR2 YSYEKL. V shed 4 bases and J shed 0 bases, with 19 bases lying between them. CDR3 length: 17 amino acids. CDR3 nucleotide sequence: TGCGCCAGCAGCCTTCAGAGGGACGGGGCTAGCTCCTACGAGCAGTACTTC. It specifies CASSLQRDGASSYEQYF.

The chain couples TRBV6-6 to TRBJ2-2; D perhaps matches TRBD2 (5 bases). This CDR3 comprises 14 residues. Germline V gene data show CDR1 as MNHNY and CDR2 as SVGAGI (reference sequence). V lost 6 bases and J lost 6, with 14 bases in between. The CDR3 reads CASSLDFTAGELFF. CDR3 DNA: TGTGCCAGCAGCCTGGACTTCACCGCCGGGGAGCTGTTTTTT.

In its sample, this clonotype was seen a few times. The chain employs TRBV29-1 and TRBJ2-3; possible D gene TRBD2, 5 bases. This CDR3 contains 14 residues. With 4 bases removed from V and 3 bases from J, the gap between germline ends came to 14 bases. Germline CDR1 is SQVTM and CDR2 is ANQGSEA. The CDR3 bases are TGCAGCGTTGTACGGCGGGTAGCGACAGATACGCAGTATTTT. Translating gives CSVVRRVATDTQYF.

J is TRBJ2-3 and V is TRBV20-1; 7 nucleotides line up with TRBD1. The trim removed 0 bases at V and 14 bases at J, leaving 8 bases unmatched. The CDR3 has 12 amino acids. In germline, CDR1 is DFQATT, CDR2 SNEGSKA (reference sequence). The CDR3 is CSARDPGQPVYF. The CDR3 region has the DNA TGCAGTGCTAGAGATCCGGGACAGCCAGTGTATTTT.